This T cell receptor (beta chain) was obtained from a study of blood T cell repertoires in COVID-19. At the level of the study: The United States, Italy and Spain were the sources of the acute and convalescent COVID-19 samples. In each case, the material was cDNA or gDNA derived from T cells, B-cell-depleted T cells, or PBMCs.

The assay was immunoSEQ multiplex PCR, and TCRdb's table has in-frame clones only and misses some. Here the sample spans about 140,000 clones, under 85% being singletons. CDR3 length equals 14 residues. Germline-derived CDR1 and CDR2 are SGHTA and FQGNSA. Losses at the gene ends were 5 bases for V and 3 bases for J; bases not matched to a gene: 7. The rearrangement links TRBV7-2 to TRBJ2-7, with TRBD2 matching over 7 bases. Sequenced material: peripheral blood. The receptor was isolated from a man aged 45-65 years with active or convalescent COVID-19. CDR3 nucleotide sequence: TGTGCCAGCAGCCAGGCTAGCGGAGGCTACGAGCAGTACTTC. Encoded protein: CASSQASGGYEQYF.